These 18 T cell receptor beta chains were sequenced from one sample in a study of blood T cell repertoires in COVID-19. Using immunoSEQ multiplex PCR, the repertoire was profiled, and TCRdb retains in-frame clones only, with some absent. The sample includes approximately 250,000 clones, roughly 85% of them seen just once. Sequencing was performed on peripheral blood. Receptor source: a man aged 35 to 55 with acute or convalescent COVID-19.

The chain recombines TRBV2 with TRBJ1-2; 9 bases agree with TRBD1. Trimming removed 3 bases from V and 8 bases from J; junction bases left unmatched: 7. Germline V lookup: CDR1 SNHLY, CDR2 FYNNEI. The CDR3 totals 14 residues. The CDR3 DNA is TGTGCCAGCAGTGATATACAGGGGGCGAGAGGCTACACCTTC. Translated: CASSDIQGARGYTF.

The CDR3 is CASSEEENYNSPLHF. The CDR3 DNA follows: TGTGCCAGCAGTGAAGAGGAGAACTATAATTCACCCCTCCACTTT. The chain employs TRBV6-1 and TRBJ1-6; D is ambiguous. Deletions cut 1 base from V and 3 bases from J, with 7 bases between. This CDR3 spans 15 amino acids. Germline V gene data show CDR1 as MNHNS and CDR2 as SASEGT.

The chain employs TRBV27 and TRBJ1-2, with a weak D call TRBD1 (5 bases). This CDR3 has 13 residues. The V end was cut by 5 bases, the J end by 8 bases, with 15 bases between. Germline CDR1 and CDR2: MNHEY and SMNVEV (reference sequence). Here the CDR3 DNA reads TGTGCCAGCAGTGACTTGGGGGGAAGAGGCTACACCTTC. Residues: CASSDLGGRGYTF.

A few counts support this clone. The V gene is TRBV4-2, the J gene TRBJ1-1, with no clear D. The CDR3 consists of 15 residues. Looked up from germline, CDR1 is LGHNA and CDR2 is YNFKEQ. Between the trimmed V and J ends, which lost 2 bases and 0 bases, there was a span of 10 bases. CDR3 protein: CASSQPVPLNTEAFF. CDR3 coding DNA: TGTGCCAGCAGCCAACCAGTCCCCTTGAACACTGAAGCTTTCTTT.

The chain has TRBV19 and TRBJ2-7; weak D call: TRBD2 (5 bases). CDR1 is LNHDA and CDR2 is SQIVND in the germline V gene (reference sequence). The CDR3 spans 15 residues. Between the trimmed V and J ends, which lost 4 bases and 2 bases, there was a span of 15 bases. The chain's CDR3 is CASSTSSTGTYEQYF. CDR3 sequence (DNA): TGTGCCAGTAGTACTAGCTCCACTGGGACCTACGAGCAGTACTTC.

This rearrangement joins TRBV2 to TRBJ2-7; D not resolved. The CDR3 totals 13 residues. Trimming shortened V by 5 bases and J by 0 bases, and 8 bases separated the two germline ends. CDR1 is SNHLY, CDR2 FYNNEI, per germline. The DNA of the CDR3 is TGTGCCAGCAGTTACGAACTCTCCTACGAGCAGTACTTC. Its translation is CASSYELSYEQYF.

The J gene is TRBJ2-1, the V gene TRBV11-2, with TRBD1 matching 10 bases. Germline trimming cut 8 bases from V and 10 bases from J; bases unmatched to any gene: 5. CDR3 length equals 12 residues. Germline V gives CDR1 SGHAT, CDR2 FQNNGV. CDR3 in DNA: TGTGCCAGCGGGACAGGGGCCGGCGAGCAGTTCTTC. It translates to CASGTGAGEQFF. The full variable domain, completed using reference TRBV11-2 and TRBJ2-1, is EAGVAQSPRYKIIEKRQSVAFWCNPISGHATLYWYQQILGQGPKLLIQFQNNGVVDDSQLPKDRFSAERLKGVDSTLKIQPAKLEDSAVYLCASGTGAGEQFFGPGTRLTVL.

CDR3 DNA sequence: TGCGCCAGCAGCCAAGGGGAGCTACATCAGCCCCAGCATTTT. As protein: CASSQGELHQPQHF. V usage is TRBV4-1 and J usage is TRBJ1-5; D not resolved. Germline CDR1 is MGHRA and CDR2 is YSYEKL. The ends were cut back, 1 base at V and 5 bases at J, with 9 bases in the middle. This CDR3 region has 14 residues.

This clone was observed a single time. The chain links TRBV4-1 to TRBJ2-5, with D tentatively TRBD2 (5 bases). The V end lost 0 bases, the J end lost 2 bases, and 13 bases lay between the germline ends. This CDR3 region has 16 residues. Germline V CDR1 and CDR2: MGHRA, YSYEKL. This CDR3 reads CASSQDVPGVQETQYF. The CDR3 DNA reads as TGCGCCAGCAGCCAAGATGTACCCGGGGTTCAAGAGACCCAGTACTTC.

The CDR3 bases are TGTGCCAGCAGTTACTCGATAGCGGGACAGGGAGGAAAGCAGCCCCAGCATTTT. Its translation: CASSYSIAGQGGKQPQHF. The chain carries TRBV6-2 or TRBV6-3 and TRBJ1-5; 9 bases are shared with TRBD1. CDR3 length: 18 residues. Losses at the gene ends were 0 bases for V and 7 bases for J; bases not matched to a gene: 13. Germline V gene data show CDR1 as MNHEY and CDR2 as SVGEGT.

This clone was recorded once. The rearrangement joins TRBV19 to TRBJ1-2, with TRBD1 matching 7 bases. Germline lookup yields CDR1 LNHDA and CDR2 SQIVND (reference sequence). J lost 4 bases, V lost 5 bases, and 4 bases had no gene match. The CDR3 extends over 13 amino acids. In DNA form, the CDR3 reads TGTGCCAGTAGTCGGGGACAGAGCTATGGCTACACCTTC. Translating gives CASSRGQSYGYTF.

CDR3 sequence reads: CASSLGVIGADTQYF. The CDR3 DNA reads as TGCGCCAGCAGCTTGGGGGTTATCGGAGCAGATACGCAGTATTTT. This chain joins TRBV5-1 and TRBJ2-3; no clear D gene. The germline CDR1 and CDR2 sequences are SGHRS and YFSETQ. V was shortened by 0 bases and J by 4 bases, with 12 bases between the two germline ends. CDR3 size: 15 residues. Drawing the rest from reference TRBV5-1 and TRBJ2-3, the complete variable domain is KAGVTQTPRYLIKTRGQQVTLSCSPISGHRSVSWYQQTPGQGLQFLFEYFSETQRNKGNFPGRFSGRQFSNSRSEMNVSTLELGDSALYLCASSLGVIGADTQYFGPGTRLTVL.

CDR3 in amino acids: CASSLLRNQETQYF. The CDR3 DNA reads TGTGCCAGCAGCCTCCTCAGGAATCAAGAGACCCAGTACTTC. The chain couples TRBV3-1 (or the pseudogene TRBV3-2) to TRBJ2-5, with D unclear. This CDR3 spans 14 amino acids. The V and J ends lost 4 bases and 2 bases respectively, with 11 bases between them. CDR1 LGHDT and CDR2 YNNKEL come from the germline V gene (reference sequence).

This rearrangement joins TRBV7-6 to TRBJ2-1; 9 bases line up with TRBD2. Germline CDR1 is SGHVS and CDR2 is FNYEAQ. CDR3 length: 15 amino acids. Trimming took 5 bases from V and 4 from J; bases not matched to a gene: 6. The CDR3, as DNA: TGTGCCAGCAGCCCCCAGCGGGGGGTATACAATGAGCAGTTCTTC. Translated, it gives CASSPQRGVYNEQFF.

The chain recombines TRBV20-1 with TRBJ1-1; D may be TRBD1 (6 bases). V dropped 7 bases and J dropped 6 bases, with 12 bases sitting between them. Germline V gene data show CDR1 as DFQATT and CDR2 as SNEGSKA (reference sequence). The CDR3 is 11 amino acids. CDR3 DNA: TGCAGTGGCGACAGGTTCCCTGAAGCTTTCTTT. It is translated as CSGDRFPEAFF.

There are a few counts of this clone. The CDR3 DNA reads as TGTGCCAGCAGCAAAAATGACAGGGGGAGGATCAATGAGCAGTTCTTC. Its translation: CASSKNDRGRINEQFF. This chain uses TRBV21-1 with TRBJ2-1; the DNA was not compared with TRBD1, the D call given in the table. TRBV21-1 is designated a pseudogene. This CDR3 spans 16 amino acids.

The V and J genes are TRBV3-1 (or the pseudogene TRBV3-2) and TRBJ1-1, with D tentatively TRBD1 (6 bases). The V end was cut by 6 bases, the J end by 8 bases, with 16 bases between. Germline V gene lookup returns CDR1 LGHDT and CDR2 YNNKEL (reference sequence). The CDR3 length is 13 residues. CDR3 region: CASRSGAYEEAFF. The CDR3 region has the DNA TGTGCCAGCAGGTCAGGGGCTTATGAGGAAGCTTTCTTT.

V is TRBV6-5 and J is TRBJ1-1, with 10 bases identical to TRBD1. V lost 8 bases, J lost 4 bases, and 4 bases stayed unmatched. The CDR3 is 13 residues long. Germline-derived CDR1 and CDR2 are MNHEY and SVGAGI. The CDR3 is CASFRDRGTEAFF. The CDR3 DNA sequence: TGTGCCAGCTTCCGGGACAGGGGCACTGAAGCTTTCTTT.